One sample yielded the 26 T cell receptor beta chains listed below, sequenced in a study of cytomegalovirus exposure and HLA in healthy donors. The PCR employed 60 Vbeta primers together with 13 Jbeta primers. Sequenced by immunoSEQ multiplex PCR; TCRdb stores in-frame clones only, minus some. The profile shows about 83,000 clones, 80% to 90% of them singletons. Sequencing used PBMCs. All receptors derive from a woman aged 30 to 39 in good health and CMV-seronegative.

The chain joins TRBV4-3 to TRBJ2-6; D call uncertain. Trimming shortened V by 0 bases and J by 4 bases, and 4 bases separated the two germline ends. CDR3 size: 14 residues. CDR1 is LGHNA, CDR2 YSLEER, per germline. The CDR3 is CASSQDGGANVLTF. CDR3 DNA sequence: TGCGCCAGCAGCCAAGATGGCGGGGCCAACGTCCTGACTTTC.

The chain is built from TRBV19 and TRBJ2-2; D possibly corresponds to TRBD2 (7 bases). V was pared by 3 bases and J by 5 bases, with 16 bases between. CDR1 and CDR2 (germline): LNHDA, SQIVND (reference sequence). This CDR3 is built from 16 residues. The CDR3 spells CASSIRGGQVTGELFF. In DNA form, the CDR3 reads TGTGCCAGTAGTATTAGGGGGGGGCAGGTGACCGGGGAGCTGTTTTTT.

The V gene is TRBV27, the J gene TRBJ2-7; D remains unclear. CDR1 is MNHEY and CDR2 is SMNVEV in the germline V gene (reference sequence). V was clipped by 5 bases and J by 5 bases, with 13 bases between them. This CDR3 spans 13 amino acids. CDR3 sequence reads: CASSPTSTHEQYF. The CDR3 DNA reads as TGTGCCAGCAGTCCGACTTCGACCCACGAGCAGTACTTC.

The chain employs TRBV28 and TRBJ2-7; tentative D call: TRBD2 (6 bases). V lost 6 bases, J lost 3 bases, and 12 bases lay in between. Germline V lookup: CDR1 MDHEN, CDR2 SYDVKM. This CDR3 comprises 13 residues. CDR3 protein: CASRTTGDYEQYF. The CDR3 region has the DNA TGTGCCAGCAGAACCACGGGGGACTACGAGCAGTACTTC.

The chain recombines TRBV28 with TRBJ2-3; the match to TRBD2 covers 8 bases. This CDR3 is 17 amino acids long. From germline, CDR1 is MDHEN and CDR2 SYDVKM. J was trimmed by 0 bases and V by 4 bases; bases with no gene match: 9. The chain's CDR3 is CASSSTTTSGSTDTQYF. In DNA, the CDR3 is TGTGCCAGCAGTTCAACGACCACTAGCGGAAGCACAGATACGCAGTATTTT.

The chain is built from TRBV5-1 and TRBJ1-1; possible D gene TRBD1, 5 bases. Germline lookup yields CDR1 SGHRS and CDR2 YFSETQ. The CDR3 contains 15 residues. Trimming shortened V by 0 bases and J by 0 bases, and 9 bases separated the two germline ends. CDR3 loop: CASSLGAGMNTEAFF. CDR3 nucleotide sequence: TGCGCCAGCAGCTTGGGTGCAGGGATGAACACTGAAGCTTTCTTT. Filled out from reference TRBV5-1 and TRBJ1-1, the complete variable domain reads KAGVTQTPRYLIKTRGQQVTLSCSPISGHRSVSWYQQTPGQGLQFLFEYFSETQRNKGNFPGRFSGRQFSNSRSEMNVSTLELGDSALYLCASSLGAGMNTEAFFGQGTRLTVV.

This clone was observed a handful of times. Other DNA variants within this sample encode the same CDR3. The chain has TRBV6-5 and TRBJ2-5; D may be TRBD2 (5 bases). The CDR3 has 16 amino acids. CDR1 MNHEY and CDR2 SVGAGI come from the germline V gene. Trimming left V 0 bases short and J 3 bases short, with 14 bases between. CDR3 in DNA: TGTGCCAGCAGTTACTCCCGTTACTGGGGAGAAGAGACCCAGTACTTC. Amino acid sequence: CASSYSRYWGEETQYF.

The chain uses TRBV7-6 and TRBJ2-4, with D possibly matching TRBD1 (6 bases). Germline V gene data show CDR1 as SGHVS and CDR2 as FNYEAQ. V was pared by 2 bases and J by 9 bases, with 14 bases between. The CDR3 length is 14 residues. The chain's CDR3 is CASSLSTGSPIQYF. The CDR3 DNA follows: TGTGCCAGCAGCTTAAGCACAGGGAGTCCCATTCAGTACTTC.

The rearrangement uses TRBV7-2 and TRBJ2-6, with D hard to call. Germline CDR1 SGHTA, CDR2 FQGNSA. The CDR3 spans 17 residues. V lost 5 bases to trimming and J lost 2 bases, with 16 bases between them. The CDR3 region is CASSPAGGRTGANVLTF. For the CDR3, the DNA is TGTGCCAGCAGCCCCGCCGGCGGAAGAACTGGGGCCAACGTCCTGACTTTC.

The rearrangement uses TRBV5-6 and TRBJ2-5, with D possibly matching TRBD1 (6 bases). The CDR3 has 15 residues. V lost 3 bases and J lost 5, with 17 bases in between. CDR1 is SGHDT and CDR2 is YYEEEE in the germline V gene. This CDR3 is CASSSWGTLMETQYF. CDR3 DNA sequence: TGTGCCAGCAGCTCCTGGGGGACACTTATGGAGACCCAGTACTTC. The full variable domain, with the rest looked up from reference TRBV5-6 and TRBJ2-5, is DAGVTQSPTHLIKTRGQQVTLRCSPKSGHDTVSWYQQALGQGPQFIFQYYEEEERQRGNFPDRFSGHQFPNYSSELNVNALLLGDSALYLCASSSWGTLMETQYFGPGTRLLVL.

In this sample, this clone turned up once. The V and J genes are TRBV5-6 and TRBJ2-7, with 7 positions matching TRBD1. Germline CDR1 is SGHDT and CDR2 is YYEEEE. V dropped 4 bases and J dropped 3; count of bases not matched to a gene: 4. The CDR3 is 13 amino acids. CDR3 protein: CASSPGQLYEQYF. DNA of the CDR3: TGTGCCAGCAGCCCGGGACAGCTCTACGAGCAGTACTTC.

This clone was seen a handful of times. V gene TRBV19 combines with J gene TRBJ1-6; TRBD1 might be the D (5 bases). This CDR3 contains 13 residues. The V gene lost 3 bases and the J gene lost 8 bases, with 8 bases spanning the gap. Germline lookup yields CDR1 LNHDA and CDR2 SQIVND (reference sequence). The CDR3 region is CASSMTDDSPLHF. The CDR3 DNA follows: TGTGCCAGTAGTATGACAGACGATTCACCCCTCCACTTT. The full variable domain, in which reference TRBV19 and TRBJ1-6 provide the parts outside the CDR3, is DGGITQSPKYLFRKEGQNVTLSCEQNLNHDAMYWYRQDPGQGLRLIYYSQIVNDFQKGDIAEGYSVSREKKESFPLTVTSAQKNPTAFYLCASSMTDDSPLHFGNGTRLTVT.

The DNA for the CDR3 is TGCAGCGTTGGAATAGGGAGGGGAGATGGCTACACCTTC. Translated, it gives CSVGIGRGDGYTF. This chain uses TRBV29-1 with TRBJ1-2, with D possibly matching TRBD1 (5 bases). Germline V CDR1 and CDR2: SQVTM, ANQGSEA. The CDR3 has 13 residues. V dropped 4 bases and J dropped 6 bases, with 15 bases sitting between them.

CDR3 region: CASSSQVWQPQHF. The CDR3 DNA is TGTGCCAGCAGTTCTCAGGTTTGGCAGCCCCAGCATTTT. The chain joins TRBV6-5 to TRBJ1-5; D gene unclear. CDR1 and CDR2 from the germline V gene are MNHEY and SVGAGI. There are 13 residues in the CDR3. Trimming left V 4 bases short and J 7 bases short, with 11 bases between.

The chain employs TRBV5-5 and TRBJ2-7; 7 bases map to TRBD1. Trimming removed 4 bases from V and 3 bases from J; junction bases left unmatched: 7. The CDR3 covers 14 residues. Germline CDR1 and CDR2: SGHKS and YYEKEE (reference sequence). The CDR3 here is CASSRGQMGYEQYF. In nucleotides, the CDR3 is TGTGCCAGCAGCCGGGGACAGATGGGCTACGAGCAGTACTTC.

The chain carries TRBV28 and TRBJ2-7, with D possibly being TRBD1 (5 bases). Trimming shortened V by 3 bases and J by 2 bases, and 11 bases separated the two germline ends. The CDR3 length is 14 residues. CDR1 and CDR2 (germline): MDHEN, SYDVKM. The CDR3 loop is CASSFLGQTYEQYF. CDR3 coding DNA: TGTGCCAGCAGTTTTTTAGGACAAACCTACGAGCAGTACTTC.

The rearrangement uses TRBV5-5 and TRBJ2-1; D call uncertain. CDR1 is SGHKS, CDR2 YYEKEE, per germline (reference sequence). Trimming took off 5 bases at V and 7 bases at J, with 16 bases between the two ends. CDR3 size: 14 residues. The DNA for the CDR3 is TGTGCCAGCAGAAGTTGGCCAGGCGCTAATGAGCAGTTCTTC. Protein product: CASRSWPGANEQFF.

The V and J genes are TRBV9 and TRBJ2-2; no definite D call. The CDR3 extends over 15 amino acids. In germline, CDR1 is SGDLS, CDR2 YYNGEE. Trimming removed 6 bases at V and 0 bases at J, with 12 bases between. The CDR3 DNA follows: TGTGCCAGCACCGGGTATCCATCGAACACCGGGGAGCTGTTTTTT. This sequence encodes CASTGYPSNTGELFF.

CDR3 nucleotide sequence: TGTGCCACCAGCAGAGAAAGGCGGGGCGGGGAGCTGTTTTTT. It yields the protein CATSRERRGGELFF. The chain is built from TRBV15 and TRBJ2-2; weak D call: TRBD2 (6 bases). The CDR3 is 14 residues long. The V gene lost 0 bases and the J gene lost 7 bases, with 9 bases spanning the gap. Germline-derived CDR1 and CDR2 are LNHNV and YYDKDF (reference sequence).

The CDR3 region is CASRLPGLAGQAAYNEQFF. For the CDR3, the DNA is TGTGCCAGCAGGTTACCGGGACTAGCGGGACAAGCAGCCTACAATGAGCAGTTCTTC. The V gene is TRBV28, the J gene TRBJ2-1; 13 nucleotides line up with TRBD2. From germline, CDR1 is MDHEN and CDR2 SYDVKM. Unmatched junction bases numbered 13, after V lost 6 bases and J lost 2 bases. This CDR3 spans 19 amino acids.

The chain employs TRBV10-3 and TRBJ2-7, with D possibly being TRBD2 (6 bases). The CDR3 extends over 14 amino acids. V was cut by 0 bases and J by 4 bases, with 10 bases left in between. Germline V CDR1 and CDR2: ENHRY, SYGVKD. The CDR3 spells CAISESGGTYEQYF. The CDR3 coding sequence is TGTGCCATCAGTGAGTCGGGCGGGACTTACGAGCAGTACTTC.

The rearrangement uses TRBV9 and TRBJ1-3; weak D call: TRBD1 (5 bases). V lost 3 bases and J 0 bases, leaving 16 bases between the germline ends. The CDR3 consists of 17 residues. Germline V gene lookup returns CDR1 SGDLS and CDR2 YYNGEE. The CDR3 protein is CASSGAGRPLSGNTIYF. Written as DNA, the CDR3 is TGTGCCAGCAGCGGGGCAGGGAGGCCTCTCTCTGGAAACACCATATATTTT.

CDR3 nucleotides: TGTGCCACCAGCTCCCCTTTAAGGGGCAGGGGGGACGAGCAGTACTTC. Protein product: CATSSPLRGRGDEQYF. The chain recombines TRBV15 with TRBJ2-7, with a possible D match to TRBD1 (7 bases). Trimming stripped 5 bases from V and 5 bases from J, with 22 bases between. Germline assignment: CDR1 LNHNV and CDR2 YYDKDF (reference sequence). This CDR3 spans 16 amino acids. Together with reference TRBV15 and TRBJ2-7, the CDR3 gives the full variable domain: DAMVIQNPRYQVTQFGKPVTLSCSQTLNHNVMYWYQQKSSQAPKLLFHYYDKDFNNEADTPDNFQSRRPNTSFCFLDIRSPGLGDTAMYLCATSSPLRGRGDEQYFGPGTRLTVT.

The V and J genes are TRBV29-1 and TRBJ2-7, with D possibly TRBD2 on 6 matching bases. CDR3 size: 14 residues. Germline V lookup: CDR1 SQVTM, CDR2 ANQGSEA. Deletions cut 6 bases from V and 3 bases from J, with 18 bases between. For the CDR3, the DNA is TGCAGCGTCGATACTACGGGGGATTACTACGAGCAGTACTTC. Its protein is CSVDTTGDYYEQYF.

The genes are TRBV5-1 and TRBJ1-5; 7 bases are a match to TRBD1. The CDR3 is 14 amino acids. Losses at the gene ends were 1 base for V and 6 bases for J; bases not matched to a gene: 4. Germline CDR1 reads SGHRS; CDR2 reads YFSETQ. For the CDR3, the DNA is TGCGCCAGCAGCTTGAGGACAGGAGGTCAGCCCCAGCATTTT. It specifies CASSLRTGGQPQHF.

The V call is TRBV4-1, the J call TRBJ2-7; TRBD2 might be the D (5 bases). Deletions cut 0 bases from V and 2 bases from J, with 14 bases between. This CDR3 has 16 amino acids. Looked up from germline, CDR1 is MGHRA and CDR2 is YSYEKL. In DNA form, the CDR3 reads TGCGCCAGCAGCCAAGATAGCGTCGGCCGCGCCTACGAGCAGTACTTC. Encoded protein: CASSQDSVGRAYEQYF.